This T cell receptor beta chain was profiled in a study of cytomegalovirus exposure and HLA in healthy donors. Whole-study findings and limits: The study designated 150 to 200 TCR beta chains cytomegalovirus-associated.

Clones were read by immunoSEQ multiplex PCR, and TCRdb kept only the in-frame ones, dropping some. The table records 100,000 to 150,000 clones, approximately 94% of them present only once. Turning to this clone: Its antigen is unknown.

This TCR was recovered from a man aged 18 to 30 in good health and CMV-seronegative. Sequenced: PBMCs.

The CDR3 DNA is TGTGCCAGCAGACTCAGGGGAACGACAGATACGCAGTATTTT. It specifies CASRLRGTTDTQYF. The rearrangement joins TRBV6-6 to TRBJ2-3; D is possibly TRBD1 (6 bases). CDR3 length: 14 amino acids. Germline V gene sequence: CDR1 MNHNY, CDR2 SVGAGI (reference sequence). Trimming took 6 bases from V and 3 from J, leaving 13 bases between them.